This entry lists 16 T cell receptor beta chains sequenced from one sample in a study of control samples from healthy donors and cancer patients. The assay was immunoSEQ multiplex PCR, and TCRdb's table has in-frame clones only and misses some. In the table there are 150,000 to 200,000 clones, around 90% of which are singletons. Sequencing used blood. The source is a man between 18 and 35 years old in good health.

CDR3 nucleotide sequence: TGTGCCAGCAGACGGGACAGGGGTGATGAAAAACTGTTTTTT. Its protein is CASRRDRGDEKLFF. This rearrangement joins TRBV5-4 to TRBJ1-4; 10 bases line up with TRBD1. Germline CDR1 is SGHNT and CDR2 is YYREEE (reference sequence). Trimming at V came to 5 bases and at J to 6 bases, leaving 4 bases not matched to a gene. This CDR3 spans 14 amino acids. Full variable domain (rest looked up from reference TRBV5-4 and TRBJ1-4): ETGVTQSPTHLIKTRGQQVTLRCSSQSGHNTVSWYQQALGQGPQFIFQYYREEENGRGNFPPRFSGLQFPNYSSELNVNALELDDSALYLCASRRDRGDEKLFFGSGTQLSVL.

The chain joins TRBV6-2 or TRBV6-3 to TRBJ2-5, with D possibly called TRBD1 or TRBD2 (6 bases each). Germline V gene data show CDR1 as MNHEY and CDR2 as SVGEGT. This CDR3 has 15 residues. The V and J ends lost 4 bases and 5 bases respectively, with 17 bases between them. DNA of the CDR3: TGTGCCAGCAGTTTCACCGGCCAAGGGGGGGAGACCCAGTACTTC. Its translation: CASSFTGQGGETQYF.

The V and J genes are TRBV4-2 and TRBJ1-2, with D maybe TRBD1 (5 bases). Germline V gene sequence: CDR1 LGHNA, CDR2 YNFKEQ. The V gene lost 0 bases and the J gene lost 4 bases, with 15 bases spanning the gap. The CDR3 spans 16 residues. The CDR3 nucleotides are TGTGCCAGCAGCCAAGATGGGGGGATAGTACCCTATGGCTACACCTTC. Translated, it gives CASSQDGGIVPYGYTF.

The chain uses TRBV28 and TRBJ1-1, with a tentative D call TRBD1 (6 bases). Trimming shortened V by 5 bases and J by 0 bases, and 13 bases separated the two germline ends. The CDR3 has 15 residues. CDR1 is MDHEN, CDR2 SYDVKM, per germline. This CDR3 reads CASSGSGTLNTEAFF. CDR3 DNA sequence: TGTGCCAGCAGTGGATCCGGGACACTGAACACTGAAGCTTTCTTT. The full variable domain, completed using reference TRBV28 and TRBJ1-1, is DVKVTQSSRYLVKRTGEKVFLECVQDMDHENMFWYRQDPGLGLRLIYFSYDVKMKEKGDIPEGYSVSREKKERFSLILESASTNQTSMYLCASSGSGTLNTEAFFGQGTRLTVV.

This chain links TRBV5-1 with TRBJ2-7; 11 bases are shared with TRBD1. Trimming cost V 4 bases and J 5 bases; bases outside gene matches: 5. Germline assignment: CDR1 SGHRS and CDR2 YFSETQ. The CDR3 covers 14 residues. The CDR3 nucleotides read TGCGCCAGCAGCGCGGACAGGGGGCAACACGAGCAGTACTTC. This codes for CASSADRGQHEQYF.

V and J are TRBV7-9 and TRBJ2-1, with TRBD2 identical over 9 bases. The CDR3 extends over 15 amino acids. With 0 bases clipped from V and 10 bases from J, the junction kept 7 bases outside the gene matches. Per germline, CDR1 SEHNR and CDR2 FQNEAQ (reference sequence). This CDR3 is CASSLAAGGSKEQFF. The DNA for the CDR3 is TGTGCCAGCAGCTTAGCCGCGGGGGGGTCAAAGGAGCAGTTCTTC.

The genes are TRBV30 and TRBJ1-2, with TRBD1 as a possible D gene (5 bases). This CDR3 has 16 amino acids. CDR1 and CDR2 (germline): GTSNPN, SVGIG (reference sequence). The V gene lost 3 bases and the J gene lost 5 bases, with 22 bases spanning the gap. The CDR3 region has the DNA TGTGCCTGGAGGTTTGCAGGGAGGCCCTTAAGTTATGGCTACACCTTC. It yields the protein CAWRFAGRPLSYGYTF.

The chain uses TRBV7-6 and TRBJ1-1, with 8 nucleotides matching TRBD1. With V trimmed by 5 bases and J by 3 bases, 8 bases remained unmatched. CDR1 SGHVS and CDR2 FNYEAQ come from the germline V gene. CDR3 length: 15 residues. This CDR3 is CASSPGTGSDTEAFF. DNA of the CDR3: TGTGCCAGCAGCCCGGGGACAGGTTCCGACACTGAAGCTTTCTTT. The whole variable domain, filled in from reference TRBV7-6 and TRBJ1-1, reads GAGVSQSPRYKVTKRGQDVALRCDPISGHVSLYWYRQALGQGPEFLTYFNYEAQQDKSGLPNDRFSAERPEGSISTLTIQRTEQRDSAMYRCASSPGTGSDTEAFFGQGTRLTVV.

The J gene is TRBJ2-6, the V gene TRBV18; 10 nucleotides match TRBD1. The length of the CDR3 is 20 residues. Germline trimming cut 2 bases from V and 4 bases from J; bases unmatched to any gene: 14. The germline CDR1 and CDR2 sequences are KGHSH and LQKENI. Here the CDR3 reads CASSPFGQGVRASGANVLTF. The DNA of the CDR3 is TGTGCCAGCTCACCATTCGGACAGGGGGTGAGAGCCTCCGGGGCCAACGTCCTGACTTTC.

This rearrangement joins TRBV5-6 to TRBJ2-2, with D tentatively TRBD2 (6 bases). Trimming stripped 2 bases from V and 2 bases from J, with 16 bases between. The CDR3 contains 17 residues. Germline loops: CDR1 SGHDT, CDR2 YYEEEE. This chain's CDR3 is CASSLRSRGTNTGELFF. CDR3 nucleotides: TGTGCCAGCAGCTTACGAAGCCGGGGGACCAACACCGGGGAGCTGTTTTTT. Full variable domain (rest looked up from reference TRBV5-6 and TRBJ2-2): DAGVTQSPTHLIKTRGQQVTLRCSPKSGHDTVSWYQQALGQGPQFIFQYYEEEERQRGNFPDRFSGHQFPNYSSELNVNALLLGDSALYLCASSLRSRGTNTGELFFGEGSRLTVL.

The chain is built from TRBV6-2 or TRBV6-3 and TRBJ1-1; D remains ambiguous. V shed 6 bases and J shed 4 bases, with 12 bases lying between them. This CDR3 is built from 13 residues. Germline V gene sequence: CDR1 MNHEY, CDR2 SVGEGT. Written as DNA, the CDR3 is TGTGCCAGCAGCCCCGGGTTCTCCACTGAAGCTTTCTTT. Translated, it gives CASSPGFSTEAFF.

V gene TRBV29-1 combines with J gene TRBJ1-4; 9 bases fit TRBD1. The CDR3 covers 12 residues. The V gene end was trimmed by 7 bases and the J gene end by 8 bases; junction bases not matched to a gene: 5. Germline assignment: CDR1 SQVTM and CDR2 ANQGSEA. CDR3 loop: CSASDRGEKLFF. The CDR3 nucleotides read TGCAGCGCAAGTGACAGGGGGGAAAAACTGTTTTTT.

The chain recombines TRBV9 with TRBJ2-7; D remains unclear. This CDR3 is 14 amino acids long. Germline V CDR1 and CDR2: SGDLS, YYNGEE. Trimming removed 0 bases from V and 5 bases from J, with 12 bases in between. In nucleotides, the CDR3 is TGTGCCAGCAGCGTAGATGGCACCAGTCACGAGCAGTACTTC. Translating gives CASSVDGTSHEQYF.

The chain has TRBV28 and TRBJ1-1; D call uncertain. Trimming cost V 2 bases and J 2 bases, with 6 bases left between them. CDR1 is MDHEN, CDR2 SYDVKM, per germline. This CDR3 contains 13 residues. The CDR3 reads CASSLDGNTEAFF. Written as DNA, the CDR3 is TGTGCCAGCAGTTTAGACGGTAACACTGAAGCTTTCTTT. Supplemented by reference TRBV28 and TRBJ1-1, the full variable domain reads DVKVTQSSRYLVKRTGEKVFLECVQDMDHENMFWYRQDPGLGLRLIYFSYDVKMKEKGDIPEGYSVSREKKERFSLILESASTNQTSMYLCASSLDGNTEAFFGQGTRLTVV.

This clone was observed once. CDR3 nucleotide sequence: TGTGCCAGTAGTATAGAGTCGGAATCTACTCTCACAGATACGCAGTATTTT. Translation gives CASSIESESTLTDTQYF. The chain joins TRBV19 to TRBJ2-3; D is unresolved. The germline V and J ends were trimmed by 0 bases and 2 bases, with 15 bases remaining between them. Germline V gene lookup returns CDR1 LNHDA and CDR2 SQIVND (reference sequence). This CDR3 is built from 17 residues. Filled out from reference TRBV19 and TRBJ2-3, the complete variable domain reads DGGITQSPKYLFRKEGQNVTLSCEQNLNHDAMYWYRQDPGQGLRLIYYSQIVNDFQKGDIAEGYSVSREKKESFPLTVTSAQKNPTAFYLCASSIESESTLTDTQYFGPGTRLTVL.

V gene TRBV28 combines with J gene TRBJ2-2; the D gene is possibly TRBD2 (6 bases). The CDR3 consists of 15 residues. Per the germline V gene, CDR1 is MDHEN and CDR2 is SYDVKM. The ends were cut back, 6 bases at V and 0 bases at J, with 11 bases in the middle. This chain's CDR3 is CASRSGGANTGELFF. Written as DNA, the CDR3 is TGTGCCAGCAGATCAGGAGGGGCGAACACCGGGGAGCTGTTTTTT. Full variable domain (missing parts from reference TRBV28 and TRBJ2-2): DVKVTQSSRYLVKRTGEKVFLECVQDMDHENMFWYRQDPGLGLRLIYFSYDVKMKEKGDIPEGYSVSREKKERFSLILESASTNQTSMYLCASRSGGANTGELFFGEGSRLTVL.